This entry features one TCR beta chain sequence. Its target is not known. The source of the sample is a study of T cell responses to AZD1222 COVID-19 vaccine. Trimming left V 6 bases short and J 8 bases short, with 17 bases between. Germline lookup yields CDR1 LNHDA and CDR2 SQIVND (reference sequence). CDR3 size: 14 residues. Here immunoSEQ multiplex PCR was the method, and the copy in TCRdb shows in-frame clones only, minus some. The data show approximately 150,000 clones, roughly nine tenths seen once. Study-level results: Targeting of unmutated variant regions was reportedly seen in nearly half of spike-specific TCRs. Baseline seropositivity characterized only a handful of AZD1222 recipients. Females outnumbered males among donors, who were mostly white British; clonal diversity was possibly underestimated.

The specimen comprised peripheral blood, sampled on day 0 of AZD1222 vaccination. This sequence originates from an adult in good health. This rearrangement joins TRBV19 to TRBJ2-1; D may be TRBD2 (6 bases). CDR3: CASRASESPHEQFF. DNA of the CDR3: TGTGCCAGTAGGGCTAGCGAGAGCCCCCATGAGCAGTTCTTC.